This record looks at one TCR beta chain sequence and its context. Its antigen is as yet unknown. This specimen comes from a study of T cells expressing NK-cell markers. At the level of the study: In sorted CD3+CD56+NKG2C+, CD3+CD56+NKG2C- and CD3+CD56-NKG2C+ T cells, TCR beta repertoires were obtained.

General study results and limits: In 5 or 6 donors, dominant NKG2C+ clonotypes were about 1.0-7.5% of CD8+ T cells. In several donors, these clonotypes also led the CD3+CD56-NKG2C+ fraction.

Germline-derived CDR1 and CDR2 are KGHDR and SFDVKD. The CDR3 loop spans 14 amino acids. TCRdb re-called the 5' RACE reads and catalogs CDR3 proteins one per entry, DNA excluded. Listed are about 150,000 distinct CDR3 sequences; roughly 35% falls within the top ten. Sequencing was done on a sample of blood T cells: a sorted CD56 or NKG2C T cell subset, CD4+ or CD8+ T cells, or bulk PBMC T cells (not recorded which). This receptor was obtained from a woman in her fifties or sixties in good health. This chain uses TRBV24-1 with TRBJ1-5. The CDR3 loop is CATSNSNSNQPQHF.